The 16 T cell receptor beta chains listed next were all sequenced from one sample in a study of siplizumab effects on memory and regulatory T cells. Clones were read by immunoSEQ multiplex PCR, and TCRdb kept only the in-frame ones, dropping some. The data show over 70,000 clones, with approximately 95% seen just once and less than 20% held by the top ten. Input material: CD8+ T cells sorted from blood. All receptors derive from a human donor in good health.

This clone was seen once. The chain joins TRBV9 to TRBJ2-7; D is uncertain. Germline V gene sequence: CDR1 SGDLS, CDR2 YYNGEE. The V and J ends lost 0 bases and 0 bases respectively, with 10 bases between them. The length of the CDR3 is 15 residues. CDR3 amino acids: CASSVGAENSYEQYF. The CDR3 DNA follows: TGTGCCAGCAGCGTAGGGGCAGAGAACTCCTACGAGCAGTACTTC. Variable domain in full (rest from reference TRBV9 and TRBJ2-7): DSGVTQTPKHLITATGQRVTLRCSPRSGDLSVYWYQQSLDQGLQFLIQYYNGEERAKGNILERFSAQQFPDLHSELNLSSLELGDSALYFCASSVGAENSYEQYFGPGTRLTVT.

This clone was found a few times. The V gene is TRBV9, the J gene TRBJ1-5; a possible D gene is TRBD1 (6 bases). V was pared by 3 bases and J by 8 bases, with 15 bases between. This CDR3 comprises 14 residues. Germline CDR1 SGDLS, CDR2 YYNGEE. CDR3 protein: CASSEGDAQKPQHF. CDR3 DNA sequence: TGTGCCAGCAGCGAGGGGGACGCGCAGAAGCCCCAGCATTTT.

The chain couples TRBV28 to TRBJ1-1; D not certain. V was clipped by 2 bases and J by 4 bases, with 14 bases between them. Germline V CDR1 and CDR2: MDHEN, SYDVKM. The CDR3 consists of 15 residues. CDR3 DNA: TGTGCCAGCAGTTTAGTCAGATCGAGGGCCACTGAAGCTTTCTTT. Translating it yields CASSLVRSRATEAFF.

This chain links TRBV7-9 with TRBJ2-1; unclear D gene. Trimming pared 1 base from V and 8 bases from J, leaving 6 bases between. CDR3 size: 12 residues. The germline CDR1 and CDR2 sequences are SEHNR and FQNEAQ (reference sequence). The CDR3: CASSLVHYEQFF. In nucleotides, the CDR3 is TGTGCCAGCAGCTTAGTACATTATGAGCAGTTCTTC.

The chain recombines TRBV5-6 with TRBJ2-5; 10 nucleotides line up with TRBD1. The CDR3 length is 16 residues. Trimming removed 2 bases from V and 5 bases from J; junction bases left unmatched: 9. The V gene's germline CDR1 is SGHDT and CDR2 YYEEEE. The chain's CDR3 is CASSFLTGGVAETQYF. DNA for the CDR3: TGTGCCAGCAGCTTCCTGACAGGGGGCGTGGCCGAGACCCAGTACTTC.

The chain has TRBV4-1 and TRBJ2-7; D unresolved. The length of the CDR3 is 12 residues. V dropped 0 bases and J dropped 6 bases, with 6 bases sitting between them. Germline CDR1 and CDR2: MGHRA and YSYEKL. The CDR3 DNA sequence: TGCGCCAGCAGCCAAGAATGGGGCGAGCAGTACTTC. Translated, it gives CASSQEWGEQYF.

The chain recombines TRBV9 with TRBJ1-1, with TRBD1 as a possible D gene (5 bases). The V gene lost 3 bases and the J gene lost 0 bases, with 18 bases spanning the gap. This CDR3 has 17 amino acids. Germline CDR1 is SGDLS and CDR2 is YYNGEE. The DNA of the CDR3 is TGTGCCAGCAGCGAGGGGATACTCCAGTCATTGAACACTGAAGCTTTCTTT. This translates into CASSEGILQSLNTEAFF.

The chain uses TRBV11-2 and TRBJ2-7; D gene uncertain. Trimming removed 0 bases from V and 0 bases from J, with 3 bases in between. The CDR3 covers 13 residues. Per germline, CDR1 SGHAT and CDR2 FQNNGV. The CDR3 here is CASSLEFSYEQYF. The CDR3 bases are TGTGCCAGCAGCTTAGAATTCTCCTACGAGCAGTACTTC.

This chain uses TRBV21-1 with TRBJ1-2; the D call in the table, TRBD1, was not verified against the DNA. TRBV21-1 constitutes a pseudogene. This CDR3 spans 13 amino acids. The CDR3 region is CASSKARGQGYTF. DNA for the CDR3: TGTGCCAGCAGCAAAGCGAGGGGACAGGGCTACACCTTC.

The V call is TRBV7-9, the J call TRBJ2-3; TRBD2 matches at 11 bases. The germline CDR1 and CDR2 sequences are SEHNR and FQNEAQ (reference sequence). V gave up 4 bases and J gave up 6 bases; unmatched junction bases: 9. The CDR3 contains 16 residues. The CDR3 region is CASSSTSGGAPDTQYF. CDR3 DNA sequence: TGTGCCAGCAGCTCCACTAGCGGGGGTGCCCCTGATACGCAGTATTTT.

This clone was found once. This sequence joins TRBV28 and TRBJ2-5; D unresolved. The length of the CDR3 is 15 residues. From germline, CDR1 is MDHEN and CDR2 SYDVKM. V was trimmed by 3 bases and J by 5 bases, leaving 16 bases between them. CDR3 amino acids: CASSLERASKETQYF. The CDR3 bases are TGTGCCAGCAGTTTGGAAAGGGCCTCAAAGGAGACCCAGTACTTC.

The rearrangement links TRBV5-1 to TRBJ2-6; D is unclear. CDR1 is SGHRS and CDR2 is YFSETQ in the germline V gene. This CDR3 contains 16 residues. V was shortened by 0 bases and J by 0 bases, with 7 bases between the two germline ends. The CDR3 nucleotides are TGCGCCAGCAGCTTGGGCCCCTACTCTGGGGCCAACGTCCTGACTTTC. This encodes CASSLGPYSGANVLTF.

This chain links TRBV27 with TRBJ2-1, with 13 bases fitting TRBD2. Germline trimming cut 3 bases from V and 10 bases from J; bases unmatched to any gene: 21. This CDR3 spans 20 amino acids. Germline V lookup: CDR1 MNHEY, CDR2 SMNVEV (reference sequence). The CDR3 nucleotides are TGTGCCAGCAGTTTGAGGGGGCGCCGACTAGCGGGAGGAATGGTATTGGAGCAGTTCTTC. Amino acids: CASSLRGRRLAGGMVLEQFF.

The chain carries TRBV23-1 and TRBJ1-5, with TRBD1 matching over 7 bases. TRBV23-1 belongs to the ORF category, with a function that is uncertain. Losses at the gene ends were 7 bases for V and 2 bases for J; bases not matched to a gene: 5. The CDR3 runs 14 residues. CDR3 in DNA: TGCGCCAGCACCCCCAGGGGGGGCAATCAGCCCCAGCATTTT. It is translated as CASTPRGGNQPQHF.

V usage is TRBV13 and J usage is TRBJ2-7; D is unclear. CDR1 is PRHDT and CDR2 is FYEKMQ in the germline V gene (reference sequence). The V end was cut by 4 bases, the J end by 4 bases, with 8 bases between. This CDR3 region has 12 residues. In DNA, the CDR3 is TGTGCCAGCAGCTCCCTACAATACGAGCAGTACTTC. This encodes CASSSLQYEQYF.

V gene TRBV10-3 combines with J gene TRBJ1-3; D is ambiguous. The V gene lost 0 bases and the J gene lost 3 bases, with 3 bases spanning the gap. The CDR3 is made up of 13 amino acids. Germline lookup yields CDR1 ENHRY and CDR2 SYGVKD. The CDR3 reads CAISESFGNTIYF. The CDR3 bases are TGTGCCATCAGTGAGTCTTTTGGAAACACCATATATTTT.